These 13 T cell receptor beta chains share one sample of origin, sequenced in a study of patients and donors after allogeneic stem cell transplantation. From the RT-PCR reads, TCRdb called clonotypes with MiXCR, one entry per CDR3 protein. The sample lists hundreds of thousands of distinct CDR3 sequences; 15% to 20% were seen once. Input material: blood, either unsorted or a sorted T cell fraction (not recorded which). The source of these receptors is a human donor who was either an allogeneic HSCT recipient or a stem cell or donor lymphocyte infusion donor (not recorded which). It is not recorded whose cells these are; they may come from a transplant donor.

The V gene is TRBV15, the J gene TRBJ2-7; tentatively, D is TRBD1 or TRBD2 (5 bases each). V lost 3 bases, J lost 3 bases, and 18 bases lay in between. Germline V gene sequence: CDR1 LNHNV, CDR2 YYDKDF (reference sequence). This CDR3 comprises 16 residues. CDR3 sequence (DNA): TGTGCCACCAGCAGCGGCCGGGACGGCGGTTACTACGAGCAGTACTTC. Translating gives CATSSGRDGGYYEQYF.

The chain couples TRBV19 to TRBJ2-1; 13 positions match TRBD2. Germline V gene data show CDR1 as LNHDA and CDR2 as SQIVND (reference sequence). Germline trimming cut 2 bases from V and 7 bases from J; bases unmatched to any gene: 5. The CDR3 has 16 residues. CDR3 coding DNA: TGTGCCAGTAGTATACCAGGACTAGCGGGAGTAAATGAGCAGTTCTTC. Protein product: CASSIPGLAGVNEQFF.

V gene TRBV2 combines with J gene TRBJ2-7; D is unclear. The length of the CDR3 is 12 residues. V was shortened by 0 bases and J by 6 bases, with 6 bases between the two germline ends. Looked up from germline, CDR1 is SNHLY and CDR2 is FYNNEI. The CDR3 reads CASSEALREQYF. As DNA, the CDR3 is TGTGCCAGCAGTGAAGCGCTACGCGAGCAGTACTTC. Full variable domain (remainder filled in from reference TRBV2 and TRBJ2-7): EPEVTQTPSHQVTQMGQEVILRCVPISNHLYFYWYRQILGQKVEFLVSFYNNEISEKSEIFDDQFSVERPDGSNFTLKIRSTKLEDSAMYFCASSEALREQYFGPGTRLTVT.

The CDR3 bases are TGTGCCAGCAGCGGCGTGCTAAGCCGTGAGCAGTTCTTC. Protein sequence: CASSGVLSREQFF. The V and J genes are TRBV6-1 and TRBJ2-1; the D is unclear. Germline loops: CDR1 MNHNS, CDR2 SASEGT. The CDR3 sequence is 13 residues long. V lost 6 bases to trimming and J lost 9 bases, with 15 bases between them.

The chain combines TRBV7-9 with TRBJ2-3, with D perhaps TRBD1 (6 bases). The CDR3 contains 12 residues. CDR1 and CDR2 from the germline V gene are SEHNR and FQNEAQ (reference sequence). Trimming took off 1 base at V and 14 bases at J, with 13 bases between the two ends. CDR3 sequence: CASSLGQGSRYF. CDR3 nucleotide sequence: TGTGCCAGCAGCTTAGGTCAGGGGAGTCGGTATTTT.

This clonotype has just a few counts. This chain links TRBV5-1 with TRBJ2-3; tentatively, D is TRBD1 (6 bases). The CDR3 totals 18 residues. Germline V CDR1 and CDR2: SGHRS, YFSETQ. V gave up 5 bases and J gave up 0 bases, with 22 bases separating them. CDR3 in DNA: TGCGCCAGCAGTACGCCATTGGTCCCAGGGGCTAGCACAGATACGCAGTATTTT. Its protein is CASSTPLVPGASTDTQYF.

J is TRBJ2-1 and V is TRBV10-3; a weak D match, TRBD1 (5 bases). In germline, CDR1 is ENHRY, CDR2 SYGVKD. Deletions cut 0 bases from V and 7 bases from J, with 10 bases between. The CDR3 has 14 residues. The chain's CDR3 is CAISESTAQNEQFF. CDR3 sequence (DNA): TGTGCCATCAGTGAGTCGACAGCGCAAAATGAGCAGTTCTTC.

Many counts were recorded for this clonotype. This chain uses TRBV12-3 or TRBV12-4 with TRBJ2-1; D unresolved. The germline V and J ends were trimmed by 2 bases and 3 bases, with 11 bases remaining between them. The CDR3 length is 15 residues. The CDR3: CASSLWPPSYNEQFF. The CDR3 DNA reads TGTGCCAGCAGTTTATGGCCCCCCAGCTACAATGAGCAGTTCTTC.

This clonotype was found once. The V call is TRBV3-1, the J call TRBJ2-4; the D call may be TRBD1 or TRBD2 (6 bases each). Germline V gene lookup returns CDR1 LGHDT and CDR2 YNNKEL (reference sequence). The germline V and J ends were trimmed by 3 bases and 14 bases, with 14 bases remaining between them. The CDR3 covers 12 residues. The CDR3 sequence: CASSHWGAAEYF. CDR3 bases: TGTGCCAGCAGCCATTGGGGGGCAGCGGAGTACTTC.

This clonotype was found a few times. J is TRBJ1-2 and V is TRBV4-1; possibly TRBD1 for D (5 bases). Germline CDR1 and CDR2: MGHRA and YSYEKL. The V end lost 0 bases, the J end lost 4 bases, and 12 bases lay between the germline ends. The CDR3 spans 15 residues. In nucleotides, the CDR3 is TGCGCCAGCAGCCAAGAGAACAGGCTGTCCTATGGCTACACCTTC. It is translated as CASSQENRLSYGYTF.

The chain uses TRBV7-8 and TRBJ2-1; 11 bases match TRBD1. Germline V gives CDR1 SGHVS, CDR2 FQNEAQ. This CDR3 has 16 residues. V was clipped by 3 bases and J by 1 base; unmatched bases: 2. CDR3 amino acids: CASSFGTGGSYNEQFF. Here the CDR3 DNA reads TGTGCCAGCAGCTTCGGGACAGGGGGTTCCTACAATGAGCAGTTCTTC.

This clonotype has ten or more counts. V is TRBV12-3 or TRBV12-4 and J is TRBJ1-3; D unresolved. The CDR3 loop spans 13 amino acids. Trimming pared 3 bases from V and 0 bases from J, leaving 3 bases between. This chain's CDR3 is CASSLGSGNTIYF. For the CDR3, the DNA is TGTGCCAGCAGTTTGGGCTCTGGAAACACCATATATTTT.

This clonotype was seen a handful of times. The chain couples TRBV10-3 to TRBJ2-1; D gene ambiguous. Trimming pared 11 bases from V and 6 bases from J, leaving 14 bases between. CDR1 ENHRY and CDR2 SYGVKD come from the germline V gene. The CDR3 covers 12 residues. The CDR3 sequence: CASRKGFNEQFF. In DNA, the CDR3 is TGTGCCTCTCGGAAAGGGTTCAATGAGCAGTTCTTC.